The sequence of this TCR beta chain was determined in a study of blood T cell repertoires in COVID-19 (TCRdb year 2020). Study-level background: Collaborator samples came from the United States, Italy and Spain and covered acute and convalescent phases of COVID-19. The prospective study material was composed of cDNA or gDNA derived from T cells, B-cell-depleted T cells, or PBMCs. The dataset comprised deeply sampled blood TCRbeta repertoires from subjects exposed to, actively infected with, or recovered from COVID-19. The repertoires were released in a freely available public database meant as a resource for research on the immune response to SARS-CoV-2. The samples were drawn from the first 160 participants of the ongoing ImmuneRACE study and from 1,254 subjects provided by 6 global collaborators. The sample metadata nearly always contained a de-identified subject ID, COVID-19 status, age in years and sex. HLA class I and class II types, where available, came from metadata supplied by the sample provider rather than from assay-based typing.

Summary of the overall study and its limitations: The amount of clinical and demographic metadata varied by source and participant and was provided uncurated.

TCRbeta CDR3 regions were amplified from genomic DNA by means of the immunoSEQ Assay, a bias-controlled multiplex PCR. In the paper's pipeline: Within the assay, amplification of reference gene primers was used to estimate how many nucleated cells each sample contained. To quantify the absolute abundance of each unique TCRbeta CDR3 rearrangement, sequence reads were collapsed and filtered. For each sample, productive Simpson clonality was calculated as the square root of Simpson's diversity index across productive rearrangements. TCRdb retrieved this table from immuneACCESS and kept in-frame rearrangements only. Not all clones are present; in checked studies, unresolved V genes account for under half, and no reason is known for the remainder. The D gene and trimming were derived from the DNA, and the V and J assignments and clone size from that table. For this sample the table gives about 230,000 clones, of which 86% were detected only once. The ten largest clones represent roughly 10% of the sample.

The CDR3 starts with the cysteine, ends with the phenylalanine, and has 17 residues. Just the 51-base CDR3 DNA is kept, in frame starting at base 1. The germline V gene specifies KGHSH as CDR1 and LQKENI as CDR2. V was cut back by 6 bases and J by 7 bases, leaving a gap of 25 bases between them. This clone was observed once. Which antigen it targets is not known. Nothing much larger sits one base from this clone, and base qualities are not available. One collaborating source in Seattle enrolled patients while the patients were actively infected and followed the patients over time throughout the course of disease. Each collaborating institution followed its own protocols to collect whole blood in K2EDTA tubes. For TCRbeta analysis, collaborators shipped samples as frozen whole blood, isolated PBMCs, or DNA extracted from either of those sample types.

The origin of this receptor is a man aged 45-60 years with COVID-19, enrolled during active disease. The chain employs TRBV18 and TRBJ2-1; D gene: possibly TRBD1, on 6 matching bases. Sequenced material: peripheral blood. The encoded CDR3 is CASSPRSQGSGLNEQFF. At the DNA level, the sequence is TGTGCCAGCTCCCCTCGCTCCCAGGGGAGTGGTTTGAATGAGCAGTTCTTC.